A single sample is the source of the 16 T cell receptor beta chains below, sequenced in a study of blood T cell repertoires in COVID-19. Repertoires were generated with immunoSEQ multiplex PCR, while TCRdb's copy carries only in-frame clones and drops some. The sample lists 200,000 to 250,000 clones; 80% to 85% were seen once. The sequenced sample consisted of PBMCs or T cells enriched from blood (not recorded which). These receptors all come from a woman in her thirties or forties who had recovered from COVID-19.

V gene TRBV18 combines with J gene TRBJ1-2; TRBD1 agrees at 9 bases. CDR3 size: 16 residues. J lost 6 bases, V lost 3 bases, and 11 bases had no gene match. Per germline, CDR1 KGHSH and CDR2 LQKENI. The CDR3 protein is CASSPKDRGTINGYTF. DNA for the CDR3: TGTGCCAGCTCACCCAAGGACAGGGGAACTATTAATGGCTACACCTTC.

The chain links TRBV28 to TRBJ2-2; D unclear. Germline CDR1 is MDHEN and CDR2 is SYDVKM. The CDR3 consists of 16 residues. The V gene lost 7 bases and the J gene lost 1 base, with 16 bases spanning the gap. CDR3 in amino acids: CASTVDLIGNTGELFF. The CDR3 region has the DNA TGTGCCAGCACCGTCGATCTGATCGGGAACACCGGGGAGCTGTTTTTT.

This chain uses TRBV7-9 with TRBJ2-1, with D unresolved. The CDR3 is 14 amino acids. Trimming removed 5 bases at V and 9 bases at J, with 17 bases between. Per the germline V gene, CDR1 is SEHNR and CDR2 is FQNEAQ (reference sequence). In nucleotides, the CDR3 is TGTGCCAGCAGCCCTACTATTACCTCTACTGAGCAGTTCTTC. Its translation is CASSPTITSTEQFF.

The chain has TRBV4-2 and TRBJ2-1; D gene unclear. The CDR3 is made up of 14 amino acids. CDR1 is LGHNA, CDR2 YNFKEQ, per germline. V lost 1 base, J lost 2 bases, and 6 bases lay in between. CDR3 sequence: CASSQGDTYNEQFF. For the CDR3, the DNA is TGTGCCAGCAGCCAAGGTGACACCTACAATGAGCAGTTCTTC.

The V and J genes are TRBV5-6 and TRBJ2-1, with 8 nucleotides matching TRBD2. With 0 bases clipped from V and 2 bases from J, the junction kept 13 bases outside the gene matches. Germline V gene lookup returns CDR1 SGHDT and CDR2 YYEEEE. This CDR3 contains 19 residues. CDR3 loop: CASSLVGSGTTGAYNEQFF. The CDR3 DNA reads as TGTGCCAGCAGCTTGGTGGGTAGCGGGACGACCGGGGCCTACAATGAGCAGTTCTTC.

The rearrangement links TRBV7-9 to TRBJ1-3; D ambiguous. This CDR3 region has 12 residues. Germline-derived CDR1 and CDR2 are SEHNR and FQNEAQ (reference sequence). V was cut by 5 bases and J by 0 bases, with 2 bases left in between. DNA of the CDR3: TGTGCCAGCAGCCTCTCTGGAAACACCATATATTTT. Translation gives CASSLSGNTIYF.

Only a few counts were recorded for this clone. J is TRBJ1-5 and V is TRBV2, with 7 nucleotides matching TRBD1. This CDR3 region has 14 residues. CDR1 is SNHLY and CDR2 is FYNNEI in the germline V gene. V lost 7 bases and J lost 7; bases outside the gene matches: 10. The DNA of the CDR3 is TGTGCCAGCAAAAATCCGGGAGGGGGCCAGCCCCAGCATTTT. This gives the protein CASKNPGGGQPQHF.

CDR3 nucleotide sequence: TGTGCCAGCAGTTTCAGCGGGGAGCTGTTTTTT. Translation gives CASSFSGELFF. This chain uses TRBV27 with TRBJ2-2; the D is unclear. Trimming shortened V by 3 bases and J by 7 bases, and 3 bases separated the two germline ends. The CDR3 runs 11 residues. The germline gives CDR1 MNHEY, CDR2 SMNVEV (reference sequence).

The chain employs TRBV30 and TRBJ1-3, with unresolved D. CDR1 and CDR2 (germline): GTSNPN, SVGIG (reference sequence). V lost 4 bases and J lost 6, with 13 bases in between. CDR3 length equals 13 residues. The CDR3 bases are TGTGCCTGGAAGTGGGGAGGTGCAAACACCATATATTTT. It codes for CAWKWGGANTIYF.

The chain links TRBV3-1 (or the pseudogene TRBV3-2) to TRBJ1-2; a weak D match, TRBD1 (5 bases). Trimming left V 0 bases short and J 2 bases short, with 10 bases between. From germline, CDR1 is LGHDT and CDR2 YNNKEL (reference sequence). The CDR3 length is 15 residues. CDR3 loop: CASSQDQGRNYGYTF. Written as DNA, the CDR3 is TGTGCCAGCAGCCAAGATCAGGGCAGAAACTATGGCTACACCTTC.

The CDR3, as DNA: TGTGCCAGCAGCATGAGGGGGGGAAAGCGCTACGAGCAGTACTTC. It yields the protein CASSMRGGKRYEQYF. The chain uses TRBV21-1 and TRBJ2-7; the table's D call, TRBD2, was not checked against the DNA. TRBV21-1 is a pseudogene locus. There are 15 residues in the CDR3.

V usage is TRBV2 and J usage is TRBJ1-5, with 8 bases identical to TRBD1. CDR1 is SNHLY, CDR2 FYNNEI, per germline. The V gene end was trimmed by 3 bases and the J gene end by 4 bases; junction bases not matched to a gene: 8. The CDR3 contains 16 residues. CDR3 nucleotide sequence: TGTGCCAGCAGTGAGGGCAGGGGGCTGGGTAATCAGCCCCAGCATTTT. This sequence encodes CASSEGRGLGNQPQHF. The entire variable domain, with the rest obtained from reference TRBV2 and TRBJ1-5, is as follows: EPEVTQTPSHQVTQMGQEVILRCVPISNHLYFYWYRQILGQKVEFLVSFYNNEISEKSEIFDDQFSVERPDGSNFTLKIRSTKLEDSAMYFCASSEGRGLGNQPQHFGDGTRLSIL.

The rearrangement links TRBV10-3 to TRBJ1-3; a weak D match, TRBD1 (5 bases). This CDR3 has 15 amino acids. The germline V and J ends were trimmed by 3 bases and 7 bases, with 16 bases remaining between them. Per the germline V gene, CDR1 is ENHRY and CDR2 is SYGVKD. This CDR3 reads CAISDAGTGPNTIYF. CDR3 sequence (DNA): TGTGCCATCAGTGACGCGGGGACGGGGCCCAACACCATATATTTT.

The chain is built from TRBV7-2 and TRBJ2-5; the match to TRBD2 covers 11 bases. J lost 5 bases, V lost 4 bases, and 9 bases had no gene match. Germline CDR1 is SGHTA and CDR2 is FQGNSA. The CDR3 is 16 amino acids. CDR3 bases: TGTGCCAGCAGCTCGGTAGCGGGAGGGCCCGTGGAGACCCAGTACTTC. It translates to CASSSVAGGPVETQYF.

This chain links TRBV4-3 with TRBJ2-1, with 7 bases matching TRBD2. Per germline, CDR1 LGHNA and CDR2 YSLEER. The CDR3 covers 16 residues. V dropped 4 bases and J dropped 3; count of bases not matched to a gene: 9. CDR3 sequence (DNA): TGCGCCAGCAGCCCCCGCGATGGCGGGGGCTACAATGAGCAGTTCTTC. This codes for CASSPRDGGGYNEQFF.

V gene TRBV3-1 (or the pseudogene TRBV3-2) combines with J gene TRBJ1-1; TRBD1 matches at 9 bases. The CDR3 consists of 14 residues. Germline V gives CDR1 LGHDT, CDR2 YNNKEL (reference sequence). J lost 3 bases, V lost 4 bases, and 3 bases had no gene match. CDR3 bases: TGTGCCAGCAGCCGACAGGGGGGCGACACTGAAGCTTTCTTT. Amino acid sequence: CASSRQGGDTEAFF.